Below are 30 T cell receptor beta chains sequenced from a single sample in a study of cytomegalovirus exposure and HLA in healthy donors. 60 Vbeta and 13 Jbeta primers were used in PCR. Profiled with immunoSEQ multiplex PCR; TCRdb holds only in-frame clones, not every one. The sample has around 98,000 clones, roughly three quarters seen once. Sequencing was carried out using PBMCs. The receptors come from a man between 35 and 55 years old in good health and CMV-seronegative.

The CDR3 here is CASSLERAGGLNEQFF. In nucleotides, the CDR3 is TGTGCCAGCAGCTTAGAAAGAGCGGGGGGGCTGAATGAGCAGTTCTTC. The chain is built from TRBV11-2 and TRBJ2-1; TRBD2 aligns across 10 bases. V lost 0 bases, J lost 7 bases, and 6 bases stayed unmatched. CDR1 and CDR2 from the germline V gene are SGHAT and FQNNGV. The CDR3 has 16 residues.

The chain combines TRBV6-6 with TRBJ1-5; 9 nucleotides align to TRBD1. Per germline, CDR1 MNHNY and CDR2 SVGAGI (reference sequence). V was clipped by 8 bases and J by 6 bases; unmatched bases: 5. This CDR3 region has 13 residues. Here the CDR3 DNA reads TGTGCCAGCGGGGGACAGGGAGTTCAGCCCCAGCATTTT. It translates to CASGGQGVQPQHF.

The V call is TRBV7-9, the J call TRBJ1-4, with a possible D match to TRBD1 (6 bases). CDR1 SEHNR and CDR2 FQNEAQ come from the germline V gene (reference sequence). V shed 1 base and J shed 4 bases, with 7 bases lying between them. The CDR3 spans 14 residues. The CDR3 nucleotides are TGTGCCAGCAGCTTAGACAGGGTTAATGAAAAACTGTTTTTT. This encodes CASSLDRVNEKLFF.

The chain combines TRBV19 with TRBJ2-1, with D possibly TRBD2 on 6 matching bases. V was cut by 4 bases and J by 4 bases, with 14 bases left in between. CDR1 is LNHDA, CDR2 SQIVND, per germline (reference sequence). This CDR3 has 15 residues. The CDR3 region is CASSTGSGLYNEQFF. The CDR3 coding sequence is TGTGCCAGTAGTACGGGTAGCGGACTTTACAATGAGCAGTTCTTC.

The chain has TRBV5-1 and TRBJ2-2, with 14 positions matching TRBD2. Looked up from germline, CDR1 is SGHRS and CDR2 is YFSETQ. This CDR3 spans 18 amino acids. The junction had 8 bases not matched to a gene; V was cut back by 4 bases and J by 3 bases. CDR3 amino acids: CASSTGLAGGLDTGELFF. In DNA, the CDR3 is TGCGCCAGCAGCACCGGACTAGCGGGGGGCCTCGACACCGGGGAGCTGTTTTTT.

V gene TRBV6-5 combines with J gene TRBJ2-7; TRBD1 matches at 7 bases. V gave up 7 bases and J gave up 0 bases; unmatched junction bases: 9. This CDR3 spans 15 amino acids. CDR1 MNHEY and CDR2 SVGAGI come from the germline V gene. The CDR3 region is CASNPTGQSSYEQYF. CDR3 nucleotide sequence: TGTGCCAGCAATCCGACAGGGCAAAGCTCCTACGAGCAGTACTTC.

The chain is built from TRBV5-1 and TRBJ1-2; TRBD1 might be the D (5 bases). V dropped 0 bases and J dropped 8 bases, with 11 bases sitting between them. The CDR3 extends over 13 amino acids. Germline CDR1 is SGHRS and CDR2 is YFSETQ. Here the CDR3 DNA reads TGCGCCAGCAGCTTGGCAGGGACTCGCGGCTACACCTTC. This gives the protein CASSLAGTRGYTF.

The chain is built from TRBV6-5 and TRBJ1-6; D is perhaps TRBD1 (5 bases). Trimming took 8 bases from V and 12 from J, leaving 17 bases between them. Germline-derived CDR1 and CDR2 are MNHEY and SVGAGI. CDR3 length: 13 residues. For the CDR3, the DNA is TGTGCCAGCTGTTGGGTTCAGGGAGGACCCCTCCACTTT. Its translation is CASCWVQGGPLHF.

CDR3 sequence: CASSLSVNYGYTF. DNA of the CDR3: TGTGCCAGCAGCCTAAGTGTAAACTATGGCTACACCTTC. The chain couples TRBV7-9 to TRBJ1-2; D not certain. Germline CDR1 reads SEHNR; CDR2 reads FQNEAQ (reference sequence). The length of the CDR3 is 13 residues. Trimming cost V 5 bases and J 2 bases, with 9 bases left between them.

The V gene is TRBV5-4, the J gene TRBJ2-4; the match to TRBD2 covers 9 bases. Per the germline V gene, CDR1 is SGHNT and CDR2 is YYREEE (reference sequence). The CDR3 totals 16 residues. V shed 4 bases, J shed 0 bases, and the junction held 5 bases outside the gene matches. Written as DNA, the CDR3 is TGTGCCAGCAGCCCGACTAGCGGACTAGCCAAAAACATTCAGTACTTC. Protein: CASSPTSGLAKNIQYF.

The chain couples TRBV28 to TRBJ2-1; the match to TRBD2 covers 8 bases. The CDR3 has 14 amino acids. With V trimmed by 2 bases and J by 6 bases, 3 bases remained unmatched. Germline assignment: CDR1 MDHEN and CDR2 SYDVKM. Here the CDR3 DNA reads TGTGCCAGCAGTTTAGCGGGGGGTCTCAATGAGCAGTTCTTC. This sequence encodes CASSLAGGLNEQFF.

In this sample, this clone turned up a few times. The chain carries TRBV11-2 and TRBJ2-6, with D tentatively TRBD2 (6 bases). The CDR3 sequence is 19 residues long. Trimming cost V 1 base and J 1 base, with 17 bases left between them. In germline, CDR1 is SGHAT, CDR2 FQNNGV. The CDR3 spells CASSLVRRGNQSGANVLTF. CDR3 nucleotides: TGTGCCAGCAGCTTAGTGCGCCGGGGGAATCAGTCTGGGGCCAACGTCCTGACTTTC.

The DNA of the CDR3 is TGTGCCAGCAACTGGGGGGGCCACAATTCACCCCTCCACTTT. Residues: CASNWGGHNSPLHF. The rearrangement links TRBV27 to TRBJ1-6, with D tentatively TRBD1 (6 bases). CDR3 length: 14 amino acids. From germline, CDR1 is MNHEY and CDR2 SMNVEV (reference sequence). V was cut by 7 bases and J by 7 bases, with 14 bases left in between.

The genes are TRBV27 and TRBJ1-1; D possibly corresponds to TRBD1 (5 bases). Trimming left V 5 bases short and J 4 bases short, with 11 bases between. The CDR3 contains 13 residues. CDR1 and CDR2 (germline): MNHEY, SMNVEV (reference sequence). CDR3 sequence (DNA): TGTGCCAGCAGTCCCGGGGGTGGCACTGAAGCTTTCTTT. Encoded protein: CASSPGGGTEAFF.

This chain joins TRBV27 and TRBJ2-2; D uncertain. Per the germline V gene, CDR1 is MNHEY and CDR2 is SMNVEV (reference sequence). Between the trimmed V and J ends, which lost 5 bases and 6 bases, there was a span of 10 bases. The CDR3 loop spans 13 amino acids. CDR3 bases: TGTGCCAGCAGTGGGTACAGTGCCGGGGAGCTGTTTTTT. Its protein is CASSGYSAGELFF.

This chain's CDR3 is CASSLSGGGWTGELFF. The CDR3, as DNA: TGCGCCAGCAGCTTGTCGGGCGGGGGTTGGACCGGGGAGCTGTTTTTT. The chain is built from TRBV5-1 and TRBJ2-2; 7 positions agree with TRBD2. In germline, CDR1 is SGHRS, CDR2 YFSETQ. V shed 1 base, J shed 5 bases, and the junction held 8 bases outside the gene matches. The CDR3 spans 16 residues.

The rearrangement links TRBV6-1 to TRBJ2-7; D is uncertain. Deletions cut 5 bases from V and 3 bases from J, with 8 bases between. Germline V gene lookup returns CDR1 MNHNS and CDR2 SASEGT. The CDR3 is 12 residues long. The CDR3 is CASSPRVYEQYF. CDR3 DNA sequence: TGTGCCAGCAGTCCCCGGGTCTACGAGCAGTACTTC.

The CDR3, as DNA: TGTGCCAGCAGTGGGACCCTAGGACATATCACCGGGGAGCTGTTTTTT. Protein product: CASSGTLGHITGELFF. The rearrangement joins TRBV6-1 to TRBJ2-2; D possibly corresponds to TRBD1 (5 bases). The CDR3 is 16 residues long. V was trimmed by 4 bases and J by 4 bases, leaving 16 bases between them. Germline V gene sequence: CDR1 MNHNS, CDR2 SASEGT.

The chain joins TRBV5-8 to TRBJ1-1; 9 bases map to TRBD1. This CDR3 has 16 amino acids. The trim removed 5 bases at V and 2 bases at J, leaving 10 bases unmatched. Germline lookup yields CDR1 SGHTS and CDR2 YDEGEE. The CDR3 sequence is CASRHRDRAINTEAFF. In DNA form, the CDR3 reads TGTGCCAGCAGGCACCGGGACAGGGCGATAAACACTGAAGCTTTCTTT. The whole variable domain, remainder taken from reference TRBV5-8 and TRBJ1-1, is EAGVTQSPTHLIKTRGQQATLRCSPISGHTSVYWYQQALGLGLQFLLWYDEGEERNRGNFPPRFSGRQFPNYSSELNVNALELEDSALYLCASRHRDRAINTEAFFGQGTRLTVV.

The V gene is TRBV12-5, the J gene TRBJ2-7; possibly TRBD2 for D (5 bases). In germline, CDR1 is LGHNT, CDR2 FRNRAP. This CDR3 has 15 amino acids. V was trimmed by 7 bases and J by 2 bases, leaving 18 bases between them. CDR3 sequence reads: CASADWAGPPYEQYF. CDR3 in DNA: TGTGCTAGTGCCGACTGGGCGGGTCCCCCCTACGAGCAGTACTTC. Complete variable domain (other parts from reference TRBV12-5 and TRBJ2-7): DARVTQTPRHKVTEMGQEVTMRCQPILGHNTVFWYRQTMMQGLELLAYFRNRAPLDDSGMPKDRFSAEMPDATLATLKIQPSEPRDSAVYFCASADWAGPPYEQYFGPGTRLTVT.

There are a few counts of this clone. The chain combines TRBV7-2 with TRBJ2-3; 7 positions match TRBD2. This CDR3 has 14 amino acids. CDR1 is SGHTA and CDR2 is FQGNSA in the germline V gene. Trimming took 6 bases from V and 3 from J; bases not matched to a gene: 6. The CDR3 DNA reads TGTGCCAGCAGTCCGCGGGGGAAGACAGATACGCAGTATTTT. It codes for CASSPRGKTDTQYF.

This chain uses TRBV15 with TRBJ2-7, with 11 bases that match TRBD2. The V gene end was trimmed by 5 bases and the J gene end by 6 bases; junction bases not matched to a gene: 9. From germline, CDR1 is LNHNV and CDR2 YYDKDF (reference sequence). CDR3 length equals 15 residues. The CDR3 region is CATSPLTSGVTEQYF. The CDR3 nucleotides are TGTGCCACCAGCCCCCTGACTAGCGGGGTTACCGAGCAGTACTTC.

V usage is TRBV2 and J usage is TRBJ2-5, with 11 bases lining up with TRBD2. CDR1 SNHLY and CDR2 FYNNEI come from the germline V gene. V shed 4 bases, J shed 5 bases, and the junction held 3 bases outside the gene matches. This CDR3 is 14 amino acids long. The CDR3 region has the DNA TGTGCCAGCAGTGTGACTAGCGGGGTCGAGACCCAGTACTTC. Translating gives CASSVTSGVETQYF.

This chain joins TRBV4-1 and TRBJ1-2, with unresolved D. The V end was cut by 1 base, the J end by 4 bases, with 13 bases between. The CDR3 runs to 15 residues. Looked up from germline, CDR1 is MGHRA and CDR2 is YSYEKL. The CDR3 nucleotides are TGCGCCAGCAGCCAAGGCCCAGACATACCCTATGGCTACACCTTC. Amino acid sequence: CASSQGPDIPYGYTF.

The chain combines TRBV10-3 with TRBJ2-3, with 10 bases aligning to TRBD2. CDR3 length: 17 residues. The ends lost 2 bases at V and 10 bases at J; junction bases unmatched: 15. The V gene's germline CDR1 is ENHRY and CDR2 SYGVKD. Here the CDR3 DNA reads TGTGCCATCAGTGAGATAAAGACTAGCGGGCCCCGCATTTCGCAGTATTTT. Protein: CAISEIKTSGPRISQYF.

The J gene is TRBJ1-5, the V gene TRBV7-8; tentative D call: TRBD1 (6 bases). From germline, CDR1 is SGHVS and CDR2 FQNEAQ. Trimming removed 5 bases at V and 7 bases at J, with 18 bases between. This CDR3 contains 15 residues. CDR3 in amino acids: CASSTQGRLGQPQHF. The CDR3 nucleotides are TGTGCCAGCAGCACACAGGGTAGGCTTGGGCAGCCCCAGCATTTT.

The V and J genes are TRBV14 and TRBJ1-2, with D maybe TRBD1 (5 bases). CDR3 length: 14 residues. Germline CDR1 SGHDN, CDR2 FVKESK. With 1 base removed from V and 8 bases from J, the gap between germline ends came to 14 bases. The CDR3 spells CASSQASVGAGYTF. In DNA, the CDR3 is TGTGCCAGCAGCCAAGCCTCAGTAGGGGCAGGCTACACCTTC.

V and J are TRBV5-6 and TRBJ2-1, with TRBD2 as a possible D gene (6 bases). The CDR3 spans 15 residues. The ends were cut back, 3 bases at V and 0 bases at J, with 10 bases in the middle. The germline gives CDR1 SGHDT, CDR2 YYEEEE. The DNA of the CDR3 is TGTGCCAGCAGCTCTGTAGCGGTCTCCTACAATGAGCAGTTCTTC. Residues: CASSSVAVSYNEQFF.

The rearrangement joins TRBV29-1 to TRBJ1-2, with 7 bases that match TRBD1. The CDR3 contains 15 residues. The ends lost 0 bases at V and 4 bases at J; junction bases unmatched: 8. Looked up from germline, CDR1 is SQVTM and CDR2 is ANQGSEA. The CDR3 DNA follows: TGCAGCGTTGAAGACCCCGGGACAGAGCTCTATGGCTACACCTTC. Residues: CSVEDPGTELYGYTF.

This chain connects TRBV5-5 to TRBJ2-7, with TRBD2 matching 14 bases. CDR1 is SGHKS, CDR2 YYEKEE, per germline (reference sequence). The CDR3 covers 16 residues. The V gene end was trimmed by 4 bases and the J gene end by 11 bases; junction bases not matched to a gene: 14. CDR3 residues: CASSPGLGLAGEGEYF. The CDR3 DNA is TGTGCCAGCAGCCCGGGCTTGGGACTAGCGGGGGAGGGGGAGTACTTC.